This T cell receptor beta chain came from a study of CD8 T cells in Susac syndrome. J lost 3 bases, V lost 3 bases, and 6 bases had no gene match. Per germline, CDR1 DFQATT and CDR2 SNEGSKA (reference sequence). The CDR3 is 15 amino acids. The authors reverse transcribed about 0.45 to 1 ug RNA with random hexamers. Across 54 Vbeta and 13 Jbeta, TCR beta CDR3 was amplified with immunoSEQ multiplex PCR. TCRdb reprocessed the immunoSEQ multiplex PCR reads via MiXCR and lists one record per CDR3 protein. The table includes roughly 180,000 distinct CDR3 sequences, approximately 94% detected once. This clonotype was picked up one time.

V gene TRBV20-1 combines with J gene TRBJ1-5, with TRBD1 identical over 9 bases. The material sequenced was CD4+ T cells from PBMCs. The receptor was isolated from a human donor in good health. The CDR3 DNA follows: TGCAGTGCTAGCCTACAGGGGGCGCCCAATCAGCCCCAGCATTTT. This translates into CSASLQGAPNQPQHF.